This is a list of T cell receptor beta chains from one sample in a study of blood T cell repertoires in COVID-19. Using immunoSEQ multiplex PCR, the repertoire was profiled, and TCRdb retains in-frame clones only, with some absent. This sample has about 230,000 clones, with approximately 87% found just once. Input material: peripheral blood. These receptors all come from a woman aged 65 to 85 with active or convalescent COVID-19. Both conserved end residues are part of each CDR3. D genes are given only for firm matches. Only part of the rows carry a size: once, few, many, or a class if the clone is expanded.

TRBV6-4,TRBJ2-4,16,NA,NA,CASNSEQEIAKNIQYF,TGTGCCAGCAACTCCGAACAGGAAATAGCCAAAAACATTCAGTACTTC
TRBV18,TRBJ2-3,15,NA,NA,CASSPPSGREDTQYF,TGTGCCAGCTCACCACCGAGTGGACGGGAGGATACGCAGTATTTT
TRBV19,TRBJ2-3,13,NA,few,CASSPSLTDTQYF,TGTGCCAGTAGCCCATCACTCACAGATACGCAGTATTTT
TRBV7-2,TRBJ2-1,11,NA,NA,CASTRGNEQFF,TGTGCCAGCACCCGGGGGAATGAGCAGTTCTTC
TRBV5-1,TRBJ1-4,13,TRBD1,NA,CASSGTGVEKLFF,TGCGCCAGCAGCGGGACAGGGGTTGAAAAACTGTTTTTT
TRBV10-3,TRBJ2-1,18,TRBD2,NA,CAIRSSRASGELYNEQFF,TGTGCCATCAGGAGCTCCAGGGCTAGCGGGGAGCTCTACAATGAGCAGTTCTTC
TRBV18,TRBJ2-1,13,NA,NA,CASSPPTSNEQFF,TGTGCCAGCTCACCTCCGACTAGCAATGAGCAGTTCTTC
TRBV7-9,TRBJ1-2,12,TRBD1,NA,CASNRDRGGYTF,TGTGCCAGCAACCGGGACAGGGGTGGCTACACCTTC
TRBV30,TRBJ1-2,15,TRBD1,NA,CAWSAGQGAGYGYTF,TGTGCCTGGAGTGCAGGACAGGGGGCCGGGTATGGCTACACCTTC
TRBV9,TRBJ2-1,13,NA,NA,CASSGGINNEQFF,TGTGCCAGCAGCGGCGGGATCAACAATGAGCAGTTCTTC
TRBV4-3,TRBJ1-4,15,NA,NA,CASSQDEVSREKLFF,TGCGCCAGCAGCCAAGATGAGGTCTCCAGAGAAAAACTGTTTTTT
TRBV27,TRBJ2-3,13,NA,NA,CASSLRGTDTQYF,TGTGCCAGCAGTTTACGGGGCACAGATACGCAGTATTTT
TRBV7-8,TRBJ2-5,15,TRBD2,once,CASSLLWEGKVTQYF,TGTGCCAGCAGCTTATTGTGGGAGGGAAAGGTGACCCAGTACTTC
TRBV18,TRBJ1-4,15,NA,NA,CASSLTAATNEKLFF,TGTGCCAGCTCACTGACAGCTGCAACTAATGAAAAACTGTTTTTT
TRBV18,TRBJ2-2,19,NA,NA,CASRWKHEPGGLYTGELFF,TGTGCCAGCCGATGGAAGCACGAGCCCGGTGGACTGTACACCGGGGAGCTGTTTTTT
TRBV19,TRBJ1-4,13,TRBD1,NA,CASRISTGEKLFF,TGTGCCAGTCGTATCTCGACAGGGGAAAAACTGTTTTTT
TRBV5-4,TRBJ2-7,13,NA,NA,CASSREVTYEQYF,TGTGCCAGCAGCCGGGAAGTTACCTACGAGCAGTACTTC
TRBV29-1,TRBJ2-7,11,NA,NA,CSVKGTYEQYF,TGCAGCGTCAAGGGGACCTACGAGCAGTACTTC
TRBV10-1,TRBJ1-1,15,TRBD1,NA,CASSEWGQGNTEAFF,TGCGCCAGCAGTGAGTGGGGACAGGGCAACACTGAAGCTTTCTTT
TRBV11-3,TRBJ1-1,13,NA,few,CASSLGTGAEAFF,TGTGCCAGCAGCTTGGGTACCGGGGCTGAAGCTTTCTTT
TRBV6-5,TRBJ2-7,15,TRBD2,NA,CASSWMGTRSYEQYF,TGTGCCAGCAGTTGGATGGGGACTAGATCCTACGAGCAGTACTTC
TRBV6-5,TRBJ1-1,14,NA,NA,CASRSGHHYTEAFF,TGTGCCAGCAGATCGGGACACCACTACACTGAAGCTTTCTTT
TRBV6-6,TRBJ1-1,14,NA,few,CASSYKQGNTEAFF,TGTGCCAGCAGTTATAAACAGGGAAACACTGAAGCTTTCTTT
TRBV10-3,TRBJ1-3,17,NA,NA,CAITQSGSQGSGNTIYF,TGTGCCATCACCCAATCAGGATCCCAAGGCTCTGGAAACACCATATATTTT
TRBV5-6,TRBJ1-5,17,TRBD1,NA,CASSFFQGAYSNQPQHF,TGTGCCAGCAGTTTTTTCCAGGGGGCATATAGCAATCAGCCCCAGCATTTT
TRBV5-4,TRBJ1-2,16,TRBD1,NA,CASSAQRGTGGYGYTF,TGTGCCAGCAGCGCTCAACGAGGGACAGGGGGGTATGGCTACACCTTC
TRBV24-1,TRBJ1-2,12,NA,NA,CATSDGNYGYTF,TGTGCCACCAGCGACGGGAACTATGGCTACACCTTC